The sequence of this T cell receptor beta chain was determined in a study of shared clonotypes between healthy human individuals (dated by TCRdb to 2019 to 2021). Concerning the study at large: The cohort included three men and a couple of women between 18 and 49 years of age. To increase sequencing depth and limit assay-specific biases, TCR repertoire library preparation and sequencing were carried out by different laboratories using diverse techniques. Blood TCR repertoires of roughly five healthy adults were deeply sequenced to estimate repertoire size and the extent of clonotype sharing between individuals. For each donor, three plates each were used for CD4 naive and CD4 memory, two plates were used for CD8 naive, and one plate was used for CD8 memory. Between about 0.94 and 8.9 billion PBMCs per donor were obtained by leukapheresis. General study outcomes and caveats: Naive subsets generally had larger estimated clonotype richness than memory subsets did. Across a few donors, roughly 5.1% of naive CD4, roughly 3.8% of naive CD8, around 2.5% of memory CD4, and over 0.35% of memory CD8 clonotypes were shared. The small number of donors limited the genetic and exposure-history diversity represented. Pairwise subsampling indicated that sequencing depth was expected to affect the degree of clonotype sharing among donors. Sampling was limited to blood, and TCR repertoires in tissue likely differ from TCR repertoires in blood. Rarefaction of sorted-subset datasets indicated incomplete sequencing despite the large sequencing depth. Higher generation probabilities were observed for clonotypes shared by all four sorted-subset donors than for non-shared clonotypes.

Using the deep immunoSEQ assay, TCR CDR3 regions were amplified from genomic DNA by multiplex PCR. Extracted genomic DNA from each cell subset was spread evenly across all wells of several immunoSEQ 96-well plates, with each plate serving as a replicate. Each replicate PCR for sorted subsets received roughly 0.2 ug genomic DNA, equal to about 30,000 T cell genomes. Purified libraries were measured with a Qubit 3.0 fluorometer, size-checked on a Bioanalyzer 2100, and measured again with the KAPA Library Quantification kit. Every immunoSEQ 96-well plate was sequenced on a separate single-read 150-cycle Illumina NextSeq 550 flow cell. Concerning the study's data processing: Because the immunoSEQ output included only junctional sequences and no quality scores, the filtering could not be the same as the filtering used for full-length reads. Sequences were annotated with PyIR, a Python wrapper for IgBLAST v1.9, and V/J genes and CDR3 were assigned using IMGT germline references. Reads were filtered out if the reads had weak V/J assignments (E-value above 1e-6), no CDR3, stop codons, out-of-frame junctions, or ambiguous translated residues. A V3J clonotype was defined by an identical inferred V gene, J gene, and CDR3 amino acid sequence. Percentage overlap between repertoires was computed as shared unique clonotypes divided by the size of the smaller repertoire. Three approaches were used to assess repertoire richness: RTK rarefaction, the Chao1 estimator, and Recon v2.1 estimates of unobserved clonotypes. OLGA was used to compute generation probabilities for all TCRbeta clonotypes that the gDNA method yielded from a few donors. TCRdb retrieved this table from immuneACCESS and kept in-frame rearrangements only. Not all clones are present; in checked studies, unresolved V genes account for under half, and no reason is known for the remainder. V and J calls plus clone size are reproduced from that table; the DNA served to infer D and trimming. Present in this sample are approximately 700,000 clones, about 80% of which were seen just once. Of the sample, around 1.8% is held by the ten largest clones.

Between the V and J ends, shortened by 0 bases and 7 bases respectively, the junction contains 7 bases. Including the terminal cysteine and phenylalanine, the CDR3 comprises 13 residues. Only the CDR3 portion is preserved as DNA: 39 bases, with reading frame beginning at the first base. CDR1 and CDR2 are drawn from the germline V gene (reference sequence): MNHEY, SMNVEV. Turning to this clone: Its antigen is not yet known. No base qualities exist here, and no much larger clone lies one base off it.

The donors were healthy, HIV-negative adults who had no recently reported acute infections or vaccinations. Every donor was a Caucasian adult residing in Nashville, Tennessee, USA. CD4+ T cells were enriched by magnetic negative selection, after which naive cells were positively selected on CD45RA and the negative fraction was taken as the memory subset. Blood was obtained by leukapheresis, after which PBMCs were separated by Ficoll-Histopaque density gradient centrifugation and cryopreserved in liquid nitrogen vapor phase. Analytical flow cytometry was used to check the purity and quantity of each magnetically sorted T cell population. From each sorted fraction, genomic DNA was isolated and quantified by UV absorbance on a Nanodrop 2000c.

The chain is made from TRBV27 and TRBJ2-1, with no D gene named confidently. The TCR was taken from a woman in her twenties or thirties in good health. Sequenced material: memory CD4+ T cells sorted from blood. Per the publication, the cell subset or site label means: CD45RA-negative fraction. CDR3 loop: CASSLSKGNEQFF. The DNA sequence reads TGTGCCAGCAGTTTATCGAAGGGAAATGAGCAGTTCTTC.